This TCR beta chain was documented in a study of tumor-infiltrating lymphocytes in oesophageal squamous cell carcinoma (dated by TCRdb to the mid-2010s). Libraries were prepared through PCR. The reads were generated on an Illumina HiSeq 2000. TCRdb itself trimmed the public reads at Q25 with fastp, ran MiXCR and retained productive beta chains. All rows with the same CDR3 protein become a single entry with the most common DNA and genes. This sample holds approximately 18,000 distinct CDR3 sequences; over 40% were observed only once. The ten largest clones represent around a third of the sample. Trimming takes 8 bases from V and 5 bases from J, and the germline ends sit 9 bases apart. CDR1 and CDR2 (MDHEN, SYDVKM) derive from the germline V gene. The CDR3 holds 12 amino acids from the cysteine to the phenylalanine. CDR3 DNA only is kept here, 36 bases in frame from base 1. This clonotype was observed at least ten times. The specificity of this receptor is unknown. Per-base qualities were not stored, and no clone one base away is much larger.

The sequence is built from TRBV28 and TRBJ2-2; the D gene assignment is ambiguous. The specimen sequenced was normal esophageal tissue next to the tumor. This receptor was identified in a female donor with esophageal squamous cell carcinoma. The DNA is TGTGCCAGCTGGTTGGGAACCGGGGAGCTGTTTTTT. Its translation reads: CASWLGTGELFF. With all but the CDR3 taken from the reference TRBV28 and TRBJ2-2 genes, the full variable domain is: DVKVTQSSRYLVKRTGEKVFLECVQDMDHENMFWYRQDPGLGLRLIYFSYDVKMKEKGDIPEGYSVSREKKERFSLILESASTNQTSMYLCASWLGTGELFFGEGSRLTVL.